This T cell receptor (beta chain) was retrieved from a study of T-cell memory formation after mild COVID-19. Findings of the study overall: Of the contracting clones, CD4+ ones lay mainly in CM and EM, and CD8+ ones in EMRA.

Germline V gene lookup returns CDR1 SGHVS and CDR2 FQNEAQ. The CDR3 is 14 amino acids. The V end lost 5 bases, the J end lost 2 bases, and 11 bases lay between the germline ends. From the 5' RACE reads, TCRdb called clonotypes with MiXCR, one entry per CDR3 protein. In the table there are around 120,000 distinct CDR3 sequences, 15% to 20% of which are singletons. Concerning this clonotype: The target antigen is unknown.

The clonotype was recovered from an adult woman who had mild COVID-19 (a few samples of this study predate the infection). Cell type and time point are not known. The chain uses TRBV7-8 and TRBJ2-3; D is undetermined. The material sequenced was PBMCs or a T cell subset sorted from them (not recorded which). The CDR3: CASSPTAITDTQYF. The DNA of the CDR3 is TGTGCCAGCAGCCCGACCGCGATCACAGATACGCAGTATTTT.